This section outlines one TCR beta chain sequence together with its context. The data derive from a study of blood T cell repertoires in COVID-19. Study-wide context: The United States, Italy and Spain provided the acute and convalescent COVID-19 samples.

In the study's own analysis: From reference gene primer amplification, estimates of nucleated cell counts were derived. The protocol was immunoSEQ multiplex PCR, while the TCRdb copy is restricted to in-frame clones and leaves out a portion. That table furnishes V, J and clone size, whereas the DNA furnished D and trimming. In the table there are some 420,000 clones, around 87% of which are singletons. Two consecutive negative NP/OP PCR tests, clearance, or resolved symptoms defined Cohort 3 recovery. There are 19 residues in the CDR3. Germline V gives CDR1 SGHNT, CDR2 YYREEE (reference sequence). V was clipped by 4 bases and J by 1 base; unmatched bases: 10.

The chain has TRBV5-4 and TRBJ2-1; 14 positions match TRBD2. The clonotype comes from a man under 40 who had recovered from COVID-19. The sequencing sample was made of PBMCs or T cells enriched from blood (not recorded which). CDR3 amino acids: CASSPGTSGRVLSYNEQFF. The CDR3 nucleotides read TGTGCCAGCAGCCCCGGGACTAGCGGGAGAGTGCTATCCTACAATGAGCAGTTCTTC.